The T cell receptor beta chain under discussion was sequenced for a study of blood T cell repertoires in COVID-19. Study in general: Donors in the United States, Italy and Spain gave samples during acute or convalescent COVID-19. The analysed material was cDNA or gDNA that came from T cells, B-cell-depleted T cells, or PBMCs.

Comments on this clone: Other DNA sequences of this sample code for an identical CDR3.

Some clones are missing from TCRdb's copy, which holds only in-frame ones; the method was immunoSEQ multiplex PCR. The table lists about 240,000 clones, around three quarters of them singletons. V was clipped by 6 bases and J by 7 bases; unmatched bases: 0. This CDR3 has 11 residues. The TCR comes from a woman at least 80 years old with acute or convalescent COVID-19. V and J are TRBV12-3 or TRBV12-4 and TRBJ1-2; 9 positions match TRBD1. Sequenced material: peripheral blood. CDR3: CASRDRGGYTF. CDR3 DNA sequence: TGTGCCAGCAGGGACAGGGGTGGCTACACCTTC.